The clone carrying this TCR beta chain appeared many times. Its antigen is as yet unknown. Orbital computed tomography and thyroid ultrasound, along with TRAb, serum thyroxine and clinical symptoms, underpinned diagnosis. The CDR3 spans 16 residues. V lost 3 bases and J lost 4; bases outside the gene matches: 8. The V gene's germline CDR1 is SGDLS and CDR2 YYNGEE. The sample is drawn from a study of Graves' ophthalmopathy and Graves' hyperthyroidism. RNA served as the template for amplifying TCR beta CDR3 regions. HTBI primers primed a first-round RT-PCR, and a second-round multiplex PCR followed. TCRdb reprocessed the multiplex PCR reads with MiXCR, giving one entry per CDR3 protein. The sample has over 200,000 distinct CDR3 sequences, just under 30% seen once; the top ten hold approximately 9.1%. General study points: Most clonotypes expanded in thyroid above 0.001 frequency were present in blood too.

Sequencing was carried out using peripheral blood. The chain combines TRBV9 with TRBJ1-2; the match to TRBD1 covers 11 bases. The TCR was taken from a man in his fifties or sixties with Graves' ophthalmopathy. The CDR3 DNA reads TGTGCCAGCAGCGCGAGGGACAGGGGGTTTAGCTATGGCTACACCTTC. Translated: CASSARDRGFSYGYTF.